A selection of T cell receptor beta chains follows, all from one sample in a study of control samples from healthy donors and cancer patients. This table comes from immunoSEQ multiplex PCR, and its TCRdb copy is limited to in-frame clones, with some not included. The sample has about 51,000 clones, roughly 86% seen once. The sequencing input was PBMCs. The receptors here all came from a man aged 50 to 59 with head and neck cancer. CDR3s include the opening cysteine and the closing phenylalanine or tryptophan. The order of the fields is D gene, V gene, clone size, CDR3 protein. The D gene is left open where the match is weak. Clone size is shown for a subset of rows, as once, few, many or a class of expanded clone.

. | TRBV7-9 | . | CASTWGEVSTDTQYF
. | TRBV5-6 | . | CASSRQARGGYTF
. | TRBV21-1 | . | CASSKCFRREWFLRNQPQHF
. | TRBV11-2 | few | CASSLFRARSLHF
. | TRBV28 | . | CASSVETGYYNEQFF
. | TRBV12-5 | once | CASGLSRGGGTDTQYF
TRBD2 | TRBV5-6 | . | CASSLEPLAGGEQFF
TRBD2 | TRBV5-1 | . | CASSLRPLAGESYEQYF
. | TRBV12-5 | few | CASASRTANLDPYF
TRBD1 | TRBV9 | . | CASSVGQGSDTQYF
TRBD1 | TRBV28 | . | CASSLVTGSPDTQYF
TRBD1 | TRBV6-2/TRBV6-3 | . | CASSYGGQTNTEAFF
TRBD1 | TRBV24-1 | . | CATSSSGTGGTQYF
TRBD1 | TRBV10-2 | . | CASSTRQGLNTEAFF
TRBD2 | TRBV13 | . | CASSFSPSGATDTQYF
. | TRBV25-1 | . | CASSDGTYEQYF
. | TRBV18 | . | CASSPGGSNTEAFF
TRBD1 | TRBV3-1/TRBV3-2 | once | CASSRDRVGQPQHF
. | TRBV7-2 | . | CASSLTGAITGELFF
TRBD2 | TRBV11-2 | . | CASSLREAHNTGELFF
TRBD1 | TRBV29-1 | . | CSVGGQGAYNEQFF
TRBD2 | TRBV28 | . | CASSPSLAGYYEQYF
. | TRBV6-6 | . | CASSWADNSPLHF
. | TRBV6-2/TRBV6-3 | . | CASSMDREWPQHF
. | TRBV2 | . | CASSVEYNEQFF
TRBD2 | TRBV28 | . | CASSSLAGARTSTDTQYF
. | TRBV28 | . | CASSYNQPQHF
. | TRBV9 | . | CASSLRQAGTEAFF
TRBD2 | TRBV28 | . | CASSRTSGSYEQYF
. | TRBV7-9 | . | CASSRENYGYTF
. | TRBV5-1 | . | CASSLEGRLSKNIQYF
. | TRBV28 | . | CASSGVDYEQYF
TRBD2 | TRBV28 | . | CASSFLWGQGPTGTSGGFSYEQYF
. | TRBV5-1 | once | CASSPGTPNTGELFF
TRBD1 | TRBV11-3 | . | CASSYRQGDGTDTQYF
. | TRBV6-5 | . | CASGPGQDNQPQHF
TRBD1 | TRBV28 | once | CASSTIPVETGFYYEQYF
. | TRBV28 | few | CASSLRGTRGNQPQHF
. | TRBV11-3 | once | CASSLAGSQGTLNTEAFF
. | TRBV11-2 | . | CASSPVGGSGYTF
. | TRBV5-1 | . | CASSLAVPGPQETQYF
. | TRBV7-2 | . | CASSLFRNQPQHF
. | TRBV30 | . | CAWSDLRAAYNEQFF
. | TRBV25-1 | . | CASSETRGVSEKLFF
TRBD2 | TRBV6-5 | . | CASSYAGGAYEQYF
. | TRBV4-1 | few | CASSPGTPGPKLRGNTIYF
TRBD1 | TRBV7-8 | . | CASRPEGAVGDTQYF
. | TRBV5-1 | . | CASRGTTYNEQFF
. | TRBV5-6 | . | CASSLGANEKLFF